The subject of this entry is one T cell receptor (beta chain). These data are taken from a study of OX40 agonist ivuxolimab in advanced cancers. In germline, CDR1 is MNHEY, CDR2 SMNVEV (reference sequence). V lost 8 bases, J lost 8 bases, and 8 bases stayed unmatched. The CDR3 totals 14 residues. Libraries were prepared by immunoSEQ multiplex PCR; TCRdb keeps only in-frame clonotypes and omits some of them. The table lists around 5,000 clones, less than 75% of them singletons. This chain uses TRBV27 with TRBJ2-1; 11 bases agree with TRBD2. Sequences were derived from CD4+ or CD8+ T cells sorted from blood, sampled in a trial of the OX40 agonist ivuxolimab. The TCR sequence derives from an adult with an advanced solid tumor such as melanoma, head and neck, liver or kidney cancer. Here the CDR3 DNA reads TGTGCCAGCCGTAGCGGGGGGGCCATGTATGAGCAGTTCTTC. Its protein product is CASRSGGAMYEQFF.